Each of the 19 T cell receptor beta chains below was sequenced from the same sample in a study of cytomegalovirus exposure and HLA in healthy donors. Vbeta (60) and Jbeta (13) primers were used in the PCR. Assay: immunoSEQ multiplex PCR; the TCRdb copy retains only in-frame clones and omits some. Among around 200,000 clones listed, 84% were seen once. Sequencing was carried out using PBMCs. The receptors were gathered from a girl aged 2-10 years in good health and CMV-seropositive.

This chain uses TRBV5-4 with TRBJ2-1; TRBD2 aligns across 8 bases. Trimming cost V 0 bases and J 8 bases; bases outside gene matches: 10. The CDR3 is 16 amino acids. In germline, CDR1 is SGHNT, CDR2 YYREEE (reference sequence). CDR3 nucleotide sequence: TGTGCCAGCAGCTTGGATGTGGCGGGAGGATCGTATGAGCAGTTCTTC. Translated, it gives CASSLDVAGGSYEQFF.

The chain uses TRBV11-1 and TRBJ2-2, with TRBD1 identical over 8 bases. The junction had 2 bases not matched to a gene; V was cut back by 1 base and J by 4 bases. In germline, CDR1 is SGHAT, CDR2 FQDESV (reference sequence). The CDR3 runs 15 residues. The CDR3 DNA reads TGTGCCAGCAGCTTAGGACAGGGGAGCACCGGGGAGCTGTTTTTT. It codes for CASSLGQGSTGELFF.

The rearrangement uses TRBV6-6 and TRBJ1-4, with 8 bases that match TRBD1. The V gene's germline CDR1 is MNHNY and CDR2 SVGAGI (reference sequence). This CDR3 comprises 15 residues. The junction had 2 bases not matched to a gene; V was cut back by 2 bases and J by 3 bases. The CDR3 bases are TGTGCCAGCAGTTACCTACAGGGGGCTAATGAAAAACTGTTTTTT. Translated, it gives CASSYLQGANEKLFF.

CDR3 bases: TGTGCCAGCAGCTTACGCGGGAGAGGAGATACGCAGTATTTT. Protein sequence: CASSLRGRGDTQYF. The V gene is TRBV7-3, the J gene TRBJ2-3, with 7 nucleotides matching TRBD2. After removal of 2 bases from V and 5 bases from J, the junction contained 4 bases not matched to a gene. The CDR3 loop spans 14 amino acids. Germline V gives CDR1 SGHTA, CDR2 FQGTGA.

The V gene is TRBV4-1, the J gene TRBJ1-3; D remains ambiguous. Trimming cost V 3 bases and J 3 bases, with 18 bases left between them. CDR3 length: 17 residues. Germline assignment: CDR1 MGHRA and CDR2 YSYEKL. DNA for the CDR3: TGCGCCAGCAGCCAGGCGTGGGCTATTCCGATTGGAAACACCATATATTTT. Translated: CASSQAWAIPIGNTIYF.

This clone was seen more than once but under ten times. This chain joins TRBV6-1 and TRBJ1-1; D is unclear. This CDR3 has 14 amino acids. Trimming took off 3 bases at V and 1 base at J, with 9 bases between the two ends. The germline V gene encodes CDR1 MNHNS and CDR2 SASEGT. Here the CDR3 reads CASSDGSENTEAFF. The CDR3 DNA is TGTGCCAGCAGTGACGGGTCGGAGAACACTGAAGCTTTCTTT.

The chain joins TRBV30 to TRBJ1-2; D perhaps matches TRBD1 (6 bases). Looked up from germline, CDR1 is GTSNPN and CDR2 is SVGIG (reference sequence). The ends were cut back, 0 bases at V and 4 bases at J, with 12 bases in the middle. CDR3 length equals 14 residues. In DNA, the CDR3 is TGTGCCTGGAGTGTACATGGCAGGGGCTATGGCTACACCTTC. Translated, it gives CAWSVHGRGYGYTF.

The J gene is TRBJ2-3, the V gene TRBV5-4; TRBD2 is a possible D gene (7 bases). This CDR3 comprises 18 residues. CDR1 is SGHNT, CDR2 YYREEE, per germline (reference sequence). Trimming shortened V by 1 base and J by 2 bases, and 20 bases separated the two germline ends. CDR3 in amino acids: CASSLSIGRGGLTDTQYF. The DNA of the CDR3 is TGTGCCAGCAGCTTGAGCATCGGAAGGGGGGGACTCACAGATACGCAGTATTTT.

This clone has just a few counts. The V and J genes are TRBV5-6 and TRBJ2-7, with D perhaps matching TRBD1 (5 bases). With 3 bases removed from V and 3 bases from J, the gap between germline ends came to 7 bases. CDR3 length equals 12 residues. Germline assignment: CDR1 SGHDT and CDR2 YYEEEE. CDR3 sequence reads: CASSSDSYEQYF. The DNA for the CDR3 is TGTGCCAGCAGCTCCGACAGCTACGAGCAGTACTTC.

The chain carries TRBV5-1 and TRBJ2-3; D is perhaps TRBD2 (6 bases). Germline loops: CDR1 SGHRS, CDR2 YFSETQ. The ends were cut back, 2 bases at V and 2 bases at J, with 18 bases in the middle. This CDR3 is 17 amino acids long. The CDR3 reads CASSFTGSTILTDTQYF. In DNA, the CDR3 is TGCGCCAGCAGCTTCACCGGGAGCACGATACTCACAGATACGCAGTATTTT.

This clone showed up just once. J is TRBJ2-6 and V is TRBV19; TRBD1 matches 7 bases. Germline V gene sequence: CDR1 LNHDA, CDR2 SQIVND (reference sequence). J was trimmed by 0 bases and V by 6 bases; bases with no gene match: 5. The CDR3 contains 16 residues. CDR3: CASRGTGDSGANVLTF. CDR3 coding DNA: TGTGCCAGTAGGGGTACAGGGGACTCTGGGGCCAACGTCCTGACTTTC. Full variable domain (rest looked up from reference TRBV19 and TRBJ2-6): DGGITQSPKYLFRKEGQNVTLSCEQNLNHDAMYWYRQDPGQGLRLIYYSQIVNDFQKGDIAEGYSVSREKKESFPLTVTSAQKNPTAFYLCASRGTGDSGANVLTFGAGSRLTVL.

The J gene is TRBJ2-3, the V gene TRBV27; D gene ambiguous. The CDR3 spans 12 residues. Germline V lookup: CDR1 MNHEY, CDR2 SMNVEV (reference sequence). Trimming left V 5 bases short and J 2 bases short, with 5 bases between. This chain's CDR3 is CASSPHTDTQYF. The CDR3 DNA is TGTGCCAGCAGTCCCCACACAGATACGCAGTATTTT.

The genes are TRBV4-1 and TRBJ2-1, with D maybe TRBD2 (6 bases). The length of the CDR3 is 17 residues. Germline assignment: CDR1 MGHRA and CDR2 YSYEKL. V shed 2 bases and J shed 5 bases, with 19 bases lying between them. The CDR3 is CASSQPRERAPNNEQFF. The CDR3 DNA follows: TGCGCCAGCAGCCAACCTCGGGAGAGGGCCCCCAACAATGAGCAGTTCTTC.

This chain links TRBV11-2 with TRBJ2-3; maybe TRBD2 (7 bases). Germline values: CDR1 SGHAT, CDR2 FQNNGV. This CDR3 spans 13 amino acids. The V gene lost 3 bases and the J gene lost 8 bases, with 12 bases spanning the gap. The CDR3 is CASSLSGGPTQYF. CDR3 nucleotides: TGTGCCAGCAGCTTGTCGGGGGGCCCTACGCAGTATTTT.

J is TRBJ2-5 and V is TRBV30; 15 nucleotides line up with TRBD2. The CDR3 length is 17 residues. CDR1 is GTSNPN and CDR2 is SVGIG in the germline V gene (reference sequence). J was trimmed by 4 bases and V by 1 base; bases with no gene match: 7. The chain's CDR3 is CAWSGGTSGRFGETQYF. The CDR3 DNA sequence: TGTGCCTGGAGTGGGGGGACTAGCGGGAGGTTTGGAGAGACCCAGTACTTC.

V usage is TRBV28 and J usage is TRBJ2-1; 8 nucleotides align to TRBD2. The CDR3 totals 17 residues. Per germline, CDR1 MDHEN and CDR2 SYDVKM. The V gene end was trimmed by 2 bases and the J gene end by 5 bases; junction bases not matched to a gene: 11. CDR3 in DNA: TGTGCCAGCAGTTTACTGGTTGGAAGAGCGGGAGACAATGAGCAGTTCTTC. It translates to CASSLLVGRAGDNEQFF.

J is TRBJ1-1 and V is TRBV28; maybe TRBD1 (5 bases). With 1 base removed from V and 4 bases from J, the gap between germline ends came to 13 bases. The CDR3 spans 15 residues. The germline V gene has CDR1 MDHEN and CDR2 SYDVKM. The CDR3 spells CASSLSRGGITEAFF. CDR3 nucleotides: TGTGCCAGCAGTTTATCAAGGGGTGGTATCACTGAAGCTTTCTTT.

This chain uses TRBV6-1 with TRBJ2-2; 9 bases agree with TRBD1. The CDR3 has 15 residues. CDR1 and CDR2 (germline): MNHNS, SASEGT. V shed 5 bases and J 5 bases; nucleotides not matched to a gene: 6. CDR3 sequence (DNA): TGTGCCAGCAGTTTAACAGGGGGCAGAACCGGGGAGCTGTTTTTT. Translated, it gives CASSLTGGRTGELFF.

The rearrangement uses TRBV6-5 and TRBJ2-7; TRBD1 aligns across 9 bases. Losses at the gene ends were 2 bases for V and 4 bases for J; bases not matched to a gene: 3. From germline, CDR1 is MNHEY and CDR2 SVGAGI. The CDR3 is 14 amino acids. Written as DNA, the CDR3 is TGTGCCAGCAGTTACCGGGACAGGGAGTACGAGCAGTACTTC. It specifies CASSYRDREYEQYF.